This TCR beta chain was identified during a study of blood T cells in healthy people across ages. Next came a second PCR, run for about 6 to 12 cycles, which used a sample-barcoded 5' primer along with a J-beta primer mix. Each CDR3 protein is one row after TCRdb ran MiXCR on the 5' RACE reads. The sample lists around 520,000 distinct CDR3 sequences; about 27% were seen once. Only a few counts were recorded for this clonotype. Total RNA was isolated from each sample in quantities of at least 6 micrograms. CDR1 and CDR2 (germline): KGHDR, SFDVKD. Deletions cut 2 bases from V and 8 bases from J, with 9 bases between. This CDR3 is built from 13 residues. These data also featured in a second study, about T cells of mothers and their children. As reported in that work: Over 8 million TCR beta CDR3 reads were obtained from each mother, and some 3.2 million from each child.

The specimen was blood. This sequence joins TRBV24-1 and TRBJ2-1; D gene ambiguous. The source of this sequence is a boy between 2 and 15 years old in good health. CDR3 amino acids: CATSDSPSDEQFF. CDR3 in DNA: TGTGCCACCAGTGATTCCCCTTCCGATGAGCAGTTCTTC.